This TCR beta chain was identified in a study of blood T cells in healthy people across ages. The study's findings and limits: Long-lived donors had more naive CD4+ cells and higher diversity than aged donors.

This clonotype was counted many times. Its antigen is not known. A J-beta primer mix and a sample-barcoded 5' primer were used in a second PCR of about 7 to 12 cycles. Researchers report that a template-switch adaptor with 12 random nucleotides tagged each cDNA molecule. MiXCR, applied by TCRdb to the 5' RACE reads, yields one record per CDR3 protein. This sample yields 1.5 million to 2 million distinct CDR3 sequences, of which approximately 30% are seen a single time; around 7.7% belongs to the top ten. V lost 1 base, J lost 3 bases, and 7 bases lay in between. The CDR3 contains 13 residues. CDR1 and CDR2 (germline): SEHNR, FQNEAQ (reference sequence). The authors extracted at least 6 micrograms of total RNA per sample.

This TCR was recovered from a woman in her 30s in good health. The chain recombines TRBV7-9 with TRBJ2-7; no definite D call. Sequencing used blood. CDR3 region: CASSLDSLYEQYF. CDR3 nucleotide sequence: TGTGCCAGCAGCTTAGATAGTCTCTACGAGCAGTACTTC.